Presented here are 2 T cell receptor beta chains from one specimen sequenced in a study of blood T cells in healthy people across ages. The use of a sample-barcoded 5' primer and a J-beta primer mix characterized a second PCR of about 7 to 12 cycles. One entry per CDR3 protein results from TCRdb running MiXCR on the 5' RACE reads. Among about 1.5 million distinct CDR3 sequences listed, approximately 38% were seen once. Sequenced sample: blood. The receptor set was obtained from a woman younger than 30 in good health.

This chain uses TRBV11-2 with TRBJ2-3; 7 bases are a match to TRBD2. This CDR3 has 17 amino acids. Germline V gives CDR1 SGHAT, CDR2 FQNNGV. V lost 10 bases to trimming and J lost 2 bases; unmatched junction nucleotides: 18. In DNA, the CDR3 is TGTGCCACACTCCTCCTCTCAAGGCGGGGGACCACAGATACGCAGTATTTT. Its protein is CATLLLSRRGTTDTQYF.

The chain combines TRBV7-9 with TRBJ2-7; 11 bases agree with TRBD2. CDR3 length equals 16 residues. The germline V gene has CDR1 SEHNR and CDR2 FQNEAQ (reference sequence). J lost 3 bases, V lost 4 bases, and 8 bases had no gene match. CDR3 in amino acids: CASSSTSGSPIYEQYF. CDR3 nucleotide sequence: TGTGCCAGCAGCTCAACTAGCGGGAGCCCAATCTACGAGCAGTACTTC.